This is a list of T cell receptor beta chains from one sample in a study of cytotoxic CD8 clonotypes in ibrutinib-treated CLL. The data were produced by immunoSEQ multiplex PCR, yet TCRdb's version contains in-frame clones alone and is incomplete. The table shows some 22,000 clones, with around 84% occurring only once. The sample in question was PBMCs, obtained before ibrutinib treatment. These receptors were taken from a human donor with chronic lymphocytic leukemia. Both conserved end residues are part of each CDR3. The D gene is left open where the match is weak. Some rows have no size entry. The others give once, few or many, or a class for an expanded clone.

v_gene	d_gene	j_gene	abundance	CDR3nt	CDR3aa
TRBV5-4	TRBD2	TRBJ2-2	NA	TGTGCCAGCAGCTTGTACGCGGGGGACACCGGGGAGCTGTTTTTT	CASSLYAGDTGELFF
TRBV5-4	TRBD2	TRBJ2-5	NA	TGTGCCAGCAGCTCGGGACTAGCGGGAGAAGAGACCCAGTACTTC	CASSSGLAGEETQYF
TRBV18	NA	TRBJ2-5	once	TGTGCCAGCTCACCCGACATCCAAGAGACCCAGTACTTC	CASSPDIQETQYF
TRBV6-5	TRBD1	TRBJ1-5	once	TGTGCCAGCAGGAGCACTACAGGGGGGTATCAGCCCCAGCATTTT	CASRSTTGGYQPQHF
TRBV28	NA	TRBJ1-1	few	TGTGCCAGTGGGAGGGGGAACACTGAAGCTTTCTTT	CASGRGNTEAFF
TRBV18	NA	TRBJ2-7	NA	TGTGCCAGCTCACCCACCATTGACTACGAGCAGTACTTC	CASSPTIDYEQYF
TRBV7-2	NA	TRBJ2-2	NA	TGTGCCAGCAGCAGGGGAGGGGGCACCGGGGAGCTGTTTTTT	CASSRGGGTGELFF
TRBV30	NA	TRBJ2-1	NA	TGTGCCTGGAGTTCACGACAGCACCTCTACAATGAGCAGTTCTTC	CAWSSRQHLYNEQFF
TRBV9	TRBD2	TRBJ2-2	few	TGTGCCAGCAGCGCCGCACTAGCGTCCACCGGGGAGCTGTTTTTT	CASSAALASTGELFF
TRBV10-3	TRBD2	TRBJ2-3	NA	TGTGCCGTTACCGGGACTAGGAGAGATACGCAGTATTTT	CAVTGTRRDTQYF
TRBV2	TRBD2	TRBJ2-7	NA	TGTGCCAGCAGTGTCCGCGGGAGCGGAGGCGAGCAGTACTTC	CASSVRGSGGEQYF
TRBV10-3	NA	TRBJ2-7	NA	TGTGCCATCAGTGAAAAAAAACCCTACGAGCAGTACTTC	CAISEKKPYEQYF
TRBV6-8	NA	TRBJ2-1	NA	TGTGCCAGCAGACGTCGAATCGGTTTTTACAATGAGCAGTTCTTC	CASRRRIGFYNEQFF
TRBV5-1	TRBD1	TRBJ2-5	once	TGCGCCAGCAGCTTGGGACAGGGGGTTAACCCCCAGTACTTC	CASSLGQGVNPQYF
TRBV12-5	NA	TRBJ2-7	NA	TGTGCTAGTGGTTTGGCCCTGGGTTTAAGGGGACCCTACGAGCAGTACTTC	CASGLALGLRGPYEQYF
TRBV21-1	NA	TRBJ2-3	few	TGTGCCACACCAAGGGAGGGGATAAGAACAGATACGCAGTATTTT	CATPREGIRTDTQYF
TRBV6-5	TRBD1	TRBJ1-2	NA	TGTGCCAGCACCGACCCCGGACAGGGGGCGGGTGGCTACACCTTC	CASTDPGQGAGGYTF
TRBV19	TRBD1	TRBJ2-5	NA	TGTGCCAGTAGTTTCGGACAGGGTGTACTCGCCCAAGAGACCCAGTACTTC	CASSFGQGVLAQETQYF
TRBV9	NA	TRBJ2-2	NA	TGTGCCAGTTCCACGGCCGTCCCCGGGGAGCTGTTTTTT	CASSTAVPGELFF
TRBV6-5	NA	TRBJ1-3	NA	TGTGCCAGCAGTGGAACAGGGAGCTCTGGAAACACCATATATTTT	CASSGTGSSGNTIYF
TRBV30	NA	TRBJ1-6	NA	TGTGCCTGGAGTGTACCGCCGGTCGGGTCACCCCTCCACTTT	CAWSVPPVGSPLHF
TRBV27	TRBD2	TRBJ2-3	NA	TGTGCCAGCAGTCCCGGGACTAGCGGGAGGCCCACAGATACGCAGTATTTT	CASSPGTSGRPTDTQYF
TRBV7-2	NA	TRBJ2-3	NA	TGTGCCAGCAGCTTAGCGGGTAGGGCCACAGATACGCAGTATTTT	CASSLAGRATDTQYF
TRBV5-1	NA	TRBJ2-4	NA	TGCGCCAGCAGCGGCGATGGGAGAGGAAAAAACATTCAGTACTTC	CASSGDGRGKNIQYF
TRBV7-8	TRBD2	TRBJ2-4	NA	TGTGCCAGCAGCCCCAGACTAGCGGGAGGTTTAATTGCCAAAAACATTCAGTACTTC	CASSPRLAGGLIAKNIQYF
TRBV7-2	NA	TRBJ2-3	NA	TGTGCCAGCAGCCGCTCGGATACGCAGTATTTT	CASSRSDTQYF
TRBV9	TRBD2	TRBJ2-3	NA	TGTGCCAGCAGCGTAGGGAGCGGGAGAGGGGATACGCAGTATTTT	CASSVGSGRGDTQYF
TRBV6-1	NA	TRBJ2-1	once	TGTGCCAGCAGATATAGCCCAAGCGATGGTGAGCAGTTCTTC	CASRYSPSDGEQFF
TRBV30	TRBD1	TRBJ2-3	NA	TGTGCCTGGGGGACAGGGGCAGATACGCAGTATTTT	CAWGTGADTQYF
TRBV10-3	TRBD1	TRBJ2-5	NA	TGTGCCATCAGTGGTGGGGGACAGGTGCTTGAAGAGACCCAGTACTTC	CAISGGGQVLEETQYF